Sequencing of this T cell receptor beta chain was carried out in a study of cytomegalovirus exposure and HLA in healthy donors. The table lists this clone with a count of one. The study ran its PCR with 60 Vbeta and 13 Jbeta primers. Method: immunoSEQ multiplex PCR; TCRdb's copy keeps in-frame clones and lacks some. The repertoire holds roughly 180,000 clones, with roughly 8.7% as singletons. This TCR derives from a woman in her twenties or thirties in good health and CMV-seropositive. Sequencing was done on a sample of PBMCs.

The CDR3 DNA sequence: TGTGCCAGCAGCTTAGTTTCCGGGAGTGGAAGAGATACGCAGTATTTT. The encoded protein is CASSLVSGSGRDTQYF. V usage is TRBV7-8 and J usage is TRBJ2-3; D is perhaps TRBD2 (6 bases). The CDR3 spans 16 residues. The ends were cut back, 1 base at V and 5 bases at J, with 16 bases in the middle. CDR1 is SGHVS and CDR2 is FQNEAQ in the germline V gene.